The next 23 T cell receptor beta chains were all read from a single sample in a study of blood T cell repertoires in COVID-19. Profiling relied on immunoSEQ multiplex PCR, and the TCRdb table lists in-frame clones only, not all of them. The table has approximately 330,000 clones, nearly 90% seen once; the top ten hold roughly a tenth. Sequenced material: PBMCs or T cells enriched from blood (not recorded which). All receptors derive from a woman aged 30 to 39 who had recovered from COVID-19.

V is TRBV7-9 and J is TRBJ2-3; TRBD2 matches at 7 bases. The CDR3 covers 15 residues. Germline V gene data show CDR1 as SEHNR and CDR2 as FQNEAQ (reference sequence). With V trimmed by 3 bases and J by 2 bases, 5 bases remained unmatched. The DNA for the CDR3 is TGTGCCAGCAGCTTGGCGAGCGGGACCACAGATACGCAGTATTTT. The encoded protein is CASSLASGTTDTQYF.

The chain links TRBV28 to TRBJ1-6; tentatively, D is TRBD1 (6 bases). The CDR3 runs to 18 residues. CDR1 is MDHEN and CDR2 is SYDVKM in the germline V gene. The germline V and J ends were trimmed by 5 bases and 3 bases, with 20 bases remaining between them. CDR3 coding DNA: TGTGCCAGCAGTACAATACAGGGACGGGTTGGCTATAATTCACCCCTCCACTTT. Residues: CASSTIQGRVGYNSPLHF. Full variable domain (outside the CDR3, taken from reference TRBV28 and TRBJ1-6): DVKVTQSSRYLVKRTGEKVFLECVQDMDHENMFWYRQDPGLGLRLIYFSYDVKMKEKGDIPEGYSVSREKKERFSLILESASTNQTSMYLCASSTIQGRVGYNSPLHFGNGTRLTVT.

The chain combines TRBV4-1 with TRBJ2-2; no firm D call. The germline CDR1 and CDR2 sequences are MGHRA and YSYEKL. The CDR3 length is 19 residues. With 0 bases removed from V and 1 base from J, the gap between germline ends came to 18 bases. This CDR3 is CASSQDPLGGKMNTGELFF. The CDR3, as DNA: TGCGCCAGCAGCCAAGATCCGCTCGGCGGAAAAATGAACACCGGGGAGCTGTTTTTT.

The chain carries TRBV2 and TRBJ1-5, with D unresolved. The CDR3 contains 15 residues. CDR1 and CDR2 (germline): SNHLY, FYNNEI. The V end lost 1 base, the J end lost 0 bases, and 7 bases lay between the germline ends. The CDR3 sequence is CASSEVQNSNQPQHF. The CDR3, as DNA: TGTGCCAGCAGTGAAGTACAGAATAGCAATCAGCCCCAGCATTTT.

The CDR3 region has the DNA TGTGCCAGTAGTATAGCCGGGACTAGTGACGGTGAGCAGTTCTTC. This translates into CASSIAGTSDGEQFF. This chain links TRBV19 with TRBJ2-1; 8 positions agree with TRBD2. Germline-derived CDR1 and CDR2 are LNHDA and SQIVND (reference sequence). This CDR3 is 15 amino acids long. The ends lost 1 base at V and 9 bases at J; junction bases unmatched: 8.

This clone came up a few times. The chain has TRBV3-1 (or the pseudogene TRBV3-2) and TRBJ1-4; tentative D call: TRBD1 (5 bases). The CDR3 sequence is 17 residues long. Trimming left V 3 bases short and J 0 bases short, with 14 bases between. Germline V gene data show CDR1 as LGHDT and CDR2 as YNNKEL (reference sequence). Here the CDR3 reads CASSQEGLYTTNEKLFF. The CDR3 DNA is TGTGCCAGCAGCCAGGAGGGGCTTTATACAACTAATGAAAAACTGTTTTTT.

The CDR3, as DNA: TGTGCCAGTCGATTAAAATGGGAGGGCGCGGGGGCTGAAGCTTTCTTT. It is translated as CASRLKWEGAGAEAFF. The chain uses TRBV19 and TRBJ1-1, with D possibly being TRBD1 (5 bases). CDR1 is LNHDA and CDR2 is SQIVND in the germline V gene (reference sequence). This CDR3 has 16 residues. Trimming pared 8 bases from V and 6 bases from J, leaving 25 bases between.

The gene calls are TRBV18 and TRBJ1-1; no definite D call. Trimming stripped 3 bases from V and 4 bases from J, with 15 bases between. The CDR3 extends over 15 amino acids. Germline V gene lookup returns CDR1 KGHSH and CDR2 LQKENI. CDR3 region: CASSPAGVEGTEAFF. As DNA, the CDR3 is TGTGCCAGCTCACCGGCCGGGGTGGAGGGCACTGAAGCTTTCTTT.

The gene calls are TRBV4-3 and TRBJ2-1, with TRBD2 identical over 7 bases. After removal of 1 base from V and 6 bases from J, the junction contained 3 bases not matched to a gene. This CDR3 has 14 amino acids. Germline CDR1 and CDR2: LGHNA and YSLEER. CDR3 in amino acids: CASSQALAANEQFF. In nucleotides, the CDR3 is TGCGCCAGCAGCCAAGCCCTAGCGGCCAATGAGCAGTTCTTC.

This clone has only one observation. This chain connects TRBV29-1 to TRBJ1-2, with D possibly being TRBD1 (6 bases). The germline gives CDR1 SQVTM, CDR2 ANQGSEA. V gave up 6 bases and J gave up 2 bases, with 10 bases separating them. CDR3 length equals 12 residues. The CDR3 spells CSVEQGNYGYTF. For the CDR3, the DNA is TGCAGCGTAGAACAGGGAAACTATGGCTACACCTTC.

Here the CDR3 DNA reads TGTGCCAGCAGTTTAATACAGGGTGGTGAAAAACTGTTTTTT. As protein: CASSLIQGGEKLFF. The J gene is TRBJ1-4, the V gene TRBV28; a weak D match, TRBD1 (6 bases). CDR3 length: 14 residues. V was clipped by 2 bases and J by 7 bases, with 11 bases between them. CDR1 and CDR2 (germline): MDHEN, SYDVKM.

The V call is TRBV5-6, the J call TRBJ2-2, with D possibly being TRBD2 (5 bases). CDR1 and CDR2 (germline): SGHDT, YYEEEE. Trimming removed 0 bases at V and 5 bases at J, with 14 bases between. The CDR3 loop spans 16 amino acids. The CDR3 sequence is CASSLGLTTVTGELFF. The CDR3 DNA follows: TGTGCCAGCAGCTTGGGGTTGACTACGGTTACCGGGGAGCTGTTTTTT. Full variable domain (outside the CDR3, taken from reference TRBV5-6 and TRBJ2-2): DAGVTQSPTHLIKTRGQQVTLRCSPKSGHDTVSWYQQALGQGPQFIFQYYEEEERQRGNFPDRFSGHQFPNYSSELNVNALLLGDSALYLCASSLGLTTVTGELFFGEGSRLTVL.

The rearrangement joins TRBV6-5 to TRBJ2-1; TRBD2 agrees at 7 bases. CDR3 length: 12 residues. Germline assignment: CDR1 MNHEY and CDR2 SVGAGI. After removal of 11 bases from V and 10 bases from J, the junction contained 11 bases not matched to a gene. The CDR3 region is CALKKGGREQFF. The CDR3 DNA follows: TGTGCCCTGAAAAAGGGAGGGCGGGAGCAGTTCTTC.

V gene TRBV21-1 combines with J gene TRBJ2-7; whether TRBD1, the table's D call, matches the DNA was not checked. TRBV21-1 represents a pseudogene. The CDR3 is 15 amino acids. CDR3 protein: CASSKEWDSLYEQYF. The CDR3 DNA sequence: TGTGCCAGCAGCAAAGAATGGGACAGCCTTTACGAGCAGTACTTC.

The chain combines TRBV15 with TRBJ1-3; no definite D call. The length of the CDR3 is 16 residues. CDR1 and CDR2 (germline): LNHNV, YYDKDF (reference sequence). Trimming removed 0 bases at V and 0 bases at J, with 9 bases between. The CDR3 nucleotides read TGTGCCACCAGCAGAGAGCCCGTCGGCTCTGGAAACACCATATATTTT. Translation gives CATSREPVGSGNTIYF.

J is TRBJ2-7 and V is TRBV10-1; D may be TRBD2 (6 bases). The germline V gene has CDR1 WNHNN and CDR2 SYGVQD (reference sequence). Trimming shortened V by 2 bases and J by 4 bases, and 18 bases separated the two germline ends. The CDR3 is made up of 16 amino acids. DNA of the CDR3: TGCGCCAGCAGTGAGAAAGTATTGGGCGGGAAATACGAGCAGTACTTC. This gives the protein CASSEKVLGGKYEQYF.

The chain combines TRBV27 with TRBJ2-1; 8 positions match TRBD2. Germline lookup yields CDR1 MNHEY and CDR2 SMNVEV (reference sequence). The trim removed 5 bases at V and 8 bases at J, leaving 14 bases unmatched. The CDR3 contains 16 residues. DNA of the CDR3: TGTGCCAGCAGTCCTCGGGAGGGGGAGGGGAGGTATGAGCAGTTCTTC. Translated, it gives CASSPREGEGRYEQFF.

The chain carries TRBV28 and TRBJ1-4, with D tentatively TRBD1 (5 bases). CDR3 length equals 14 residues. Germline V gene lookup returns CDR1 MDHEN and CDR2 SYDVKM. V lost 6 bases and J 5 bases, leaving 13 bases between the germline ends. The CDR3 protein is CASSPGGVNEKLFF. DNA for the CDR3: TGTGCCAGCAGCCCAGGAGGGGTGAATGAAAAACTGTTTTTT. The whole variable domain, remainder taken from reference TRBV28 and TRBJ1-4, is DVKVTQSSRYLVKRTGEKVFLECVQDMDHENMFWYRQDPGLGLRLIYFSYDVKMKEKGDIPEGYSVSREKKERFSLILESASTNQTSMYLCASSPGGVNEKLFFGSGTQLSVL.

The V and J genes are TRBV5-1 and TRBJ2-7; 15 bases match TRBD2. Germline lookup yields CDR1 SGHRS and CDR2 YFSETQ. The V segment lost 5 bases and the J segment 0 bases; nucleotides outside the gene matches: 9. This CDR3 is built from 18 residues. The CDR3 protein is CASSWTSGREKTSYEQYF. The CDR3 region has the DNA TGCGCCAGCAGTTGGACTAGCGGGAGGGAAAAAACCTCCTACGAGCAGTACTTC.

The genes are TRBV7-3 and TRBJ2-6; D not certain. Germline V CDR1 and CDR2: SGHTA, FQGTGA. Trimming removed 0 bases from V and 1 base from J, with 13 bases in between. This CDR3 spans 18 amino acids. The DNA of the CDR3 is TGTGCCAGCAGCTTAACACGCGGATATGGATCTGGGGCCAACGTCCTGACTTTC. Translated, it gives CASSLTRGYGSGANVLTF.

This chain links TRBV5-1 with TRBJ2-5, with D possibly TRBD2 on 6 matching bases. CDR1 SGHRS and CDR2 YFSETQ come from the germline V gene. CDR3 length equals 16 residues. V was pared by 6 bases and J by 2 bases, with 20 bases between. The CDR3 here is CASTGGTFWEQETQYF. The CDR3 nucleotides read TGCGCCAGCACCGGGGGAACATTTTGGGAACAAGAGACCCAGTACTTC. The full variable domain, its missing parts supplied by reference TRBV5-1 and TRBJ2-5, is KAGVTQTPRYLIKTRGQQVTLSCSPISGHRSVSWYQQTPGQGLQFLFEYFSETQRNKGNFPGRFSGRQFSNSRSEMNVSTLELGDSALYLCASTGGTFWEQETQYFGPGTRLLVL.

DNA of the CDR3: TGTGCCAGCAGCTTAGCGAGAGGGCGGGAGCAGTACTTC. Amino acid sequence: CASSLARGREQYF. The chain is built from TRBV7-6 and TRBJ2-7; a possible D gene is TRBD2 (5 bases). CDR1 and CDR2 from the germline V gene are SGHVS and FNYEAQ. V lost 0 bases and J 7 bases, leaving 10 bases between the germline ends. The CDR3 sequence is 13 residues long.

Only one count was recorded for this clone. V usage is TRBV11-1 and J usage is TRBJ1-1; 9 bases fit TRBD1. The CDR3 loop spans 14 amino acids. Germline V gene sequence: CDR1 SGHAT, CDR2 FQDESV (reference sequence). The junction had 3 bases not matched to a gene; V was cut back by 4 bases and J by 3 bases. Here the CDR3 DNA reads TGTGCCAGCAGCTCCAGGACAGGGGACACTGAAGCTTTCTTT. Its translation: CASSSRTGDTEAFF.